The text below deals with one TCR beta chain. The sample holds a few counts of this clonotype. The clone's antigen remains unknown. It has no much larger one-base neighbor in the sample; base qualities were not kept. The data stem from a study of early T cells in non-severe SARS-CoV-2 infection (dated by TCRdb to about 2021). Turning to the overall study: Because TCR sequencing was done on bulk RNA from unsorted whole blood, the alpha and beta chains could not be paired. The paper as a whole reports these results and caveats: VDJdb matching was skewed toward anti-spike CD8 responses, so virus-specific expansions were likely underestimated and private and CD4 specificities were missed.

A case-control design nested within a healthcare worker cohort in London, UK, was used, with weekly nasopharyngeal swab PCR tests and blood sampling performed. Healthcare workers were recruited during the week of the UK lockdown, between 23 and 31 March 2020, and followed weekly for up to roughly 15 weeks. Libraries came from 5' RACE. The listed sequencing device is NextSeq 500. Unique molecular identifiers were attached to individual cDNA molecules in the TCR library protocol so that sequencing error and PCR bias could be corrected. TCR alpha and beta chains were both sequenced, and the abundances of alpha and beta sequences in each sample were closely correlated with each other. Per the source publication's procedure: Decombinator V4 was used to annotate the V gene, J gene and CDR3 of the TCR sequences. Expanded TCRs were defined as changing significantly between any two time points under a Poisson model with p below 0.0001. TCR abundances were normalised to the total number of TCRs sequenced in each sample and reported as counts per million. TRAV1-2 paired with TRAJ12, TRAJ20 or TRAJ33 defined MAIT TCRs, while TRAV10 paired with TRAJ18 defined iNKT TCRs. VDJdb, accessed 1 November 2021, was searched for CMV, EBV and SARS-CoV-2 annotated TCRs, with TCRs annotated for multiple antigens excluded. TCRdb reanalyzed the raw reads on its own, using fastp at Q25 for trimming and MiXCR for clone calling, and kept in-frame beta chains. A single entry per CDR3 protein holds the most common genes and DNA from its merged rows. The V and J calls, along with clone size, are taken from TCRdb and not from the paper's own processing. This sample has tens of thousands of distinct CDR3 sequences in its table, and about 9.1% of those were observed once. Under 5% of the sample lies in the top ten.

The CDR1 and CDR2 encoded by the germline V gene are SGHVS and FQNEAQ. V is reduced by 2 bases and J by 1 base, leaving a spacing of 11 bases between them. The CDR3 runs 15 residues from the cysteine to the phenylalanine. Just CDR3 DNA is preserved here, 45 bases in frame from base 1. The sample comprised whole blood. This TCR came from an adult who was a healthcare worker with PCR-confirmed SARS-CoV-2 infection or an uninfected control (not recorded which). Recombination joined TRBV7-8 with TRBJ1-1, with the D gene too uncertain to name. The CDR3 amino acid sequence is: CASSLSTVANTEAFF. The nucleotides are TGTGCCAGCAGCTTAAGTACAGTAGCGAACACTGAAGCTTTCTTT.